The T cell receptor (beta chain) under discussion was sequenced for a study of T cell clonotyping in hematopoietic cell transplantation. CDR1 is PRHDT, CDR2 FYEKMQ, per germline (reference sequence). Unmatched junction bases numbered 11, after V lost 10 bases and J lost 7 bases. The CDR3 is made up of 14 amino acids. Broader study findings: Graft donor and pretransplant recipient Inverse Simpson Index values predicted broader posttransplant TCR diversity. No sorting was done, leaving CD4 and CD8 contributions mixed. Recipient TCR diversity dropped after transplant; expanded clonotypes rose from day 30 to 180.

Repertoires were generated with immunoSEQ multiplex PCR, while TCRdb's copy carries only in-frame clones and drops some. The table records more than 25,000 clones, around nine tenths of them present only once. Concerning this clone itself: The antigen remains undetermined.

Recipient blood drawn about 28 days pretransplant and days 30, 100, 180 after. This TCR was sampled from a female patient aged 50-59 years who had an allogeneic stem cell transplant from a related donor, so the T cells may come from the graft donor. Some clones in this sample may be carry-over from other donors' samples. This chain uses TRBV13 with TRBJ2-5; 11 bases fit TRBD2. This specimen consisted of PBMCs, obtained 100 days after allogeneic stem cell transplant. CDR3 amino acids: CATLLAGARGTQYF. The CDR3 bases are TGTGCCACCTTACTAGCGGGGGCAAGGGGGACCCAGTACTTC.